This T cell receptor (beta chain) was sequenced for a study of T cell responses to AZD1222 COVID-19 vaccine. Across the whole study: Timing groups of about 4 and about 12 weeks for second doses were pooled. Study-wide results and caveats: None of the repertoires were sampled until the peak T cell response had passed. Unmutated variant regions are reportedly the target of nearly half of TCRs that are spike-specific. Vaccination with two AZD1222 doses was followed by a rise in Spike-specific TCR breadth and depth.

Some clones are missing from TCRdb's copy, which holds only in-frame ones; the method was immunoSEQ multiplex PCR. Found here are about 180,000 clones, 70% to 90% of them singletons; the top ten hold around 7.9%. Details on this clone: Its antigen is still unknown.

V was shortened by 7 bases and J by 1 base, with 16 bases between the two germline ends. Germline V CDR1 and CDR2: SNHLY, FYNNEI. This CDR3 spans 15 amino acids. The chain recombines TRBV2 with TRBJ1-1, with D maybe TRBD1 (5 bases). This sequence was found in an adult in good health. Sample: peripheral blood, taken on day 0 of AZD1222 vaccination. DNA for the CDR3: TGTGCCAGCAACGGGGGTTTGAGTTGGAACACTGAAGCTTTCTTT. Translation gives CASNGGLSWNTEAFF.